This TCR beta chain appears in the sequencing data of a study of PD-1 blockade in classical Hodgkin lymphoma. All patients relapsed after autologous stem cell transplantation, and brentuximab vedotin exposure varied. Worth noting for this clone: The antigen is unknown.

Some clones are missing from TCRdb's copy, which holds only in-frame ones; the method was immunoSEQ multiplex PCR. The sample holds 38,000 or so clones, 75% to 90% seen once. Trimming removed 6 bases from V and 5 bases from J, with 9 bases in between. The CDR3 loop spans 12 amino acids. Germline CDR1 is MNHEY and CDR2 is SVGAGI. Study-level results: Individuals initiating nivolumab under 1 year after ASCT were excluded. TCR diversity rose significantly by C4D1 in CD4+ but not CD8+ cells. The study reported lower baseline TCR diversity in newly diagnosed patients than in healthy donors.

This TCR was recovered from a human donor with classical Hodgkin lymphoma. This specimen was peripheral blood mononuclear cells (PBMCs), taken at baseline. J is TRBJ2-3 and V is TRBV6-5; unclear D gene. CDR3: CASRKGGDTQYF. As DNA, the CDR3 is TGTGCCAGCAGGAAGGGTGGAGATACGCAGTATTTT.